This is a list of T cell receptor beta chains from one sample in a study of cytomegalovirus exposure and HLA in healthy donors. Sequencing was performed with immunoSEQ multiplex PCR; in TCRdb, only in-frame clones are kept and a portion is missing. The data hold 250,000 to 400,000 clones, with about nine tenths observed a single time. Sequenced sample: PBMCs. The source of these receptors is a woman aged 25 to 39 in good health and CMV-seropositive. Each CDR3 is given with its conserved first and last residue. The order of the fields is J gene, D gene, V gene, clone size, CDR3 protein, CDR3 DNA. A D gene is named only where the DNA matches it firmly. Clone size appears in some rows only: once, few, many, or a class for an expanded clone.

j_call: TRBJ2-7; d_call: NA; v_call: TRBV5-4; clone_size: NA; cdr3_aa: CASSPLGDEQYF; cdr3_nt: TGTGCCAGCTCACCACTTGGGGATGAGCAGTACTTC
j_call: TRBJ1-1; d_call: NA; v_call: TRBV18; clone_size: NA; cdr3_aa: CASSPRGAHEAFF; cdr3_nt: TGTGCCAGCTCACCACGGGGCGCTCATGAAGCTTTCTTT
j_call: TRBJ1-5; d_call: TRBD1; v_call: TRBV7-2; clone_size: NA; cdr3_aa: CASSYDRAVNQPQHF; cdr3_nt: TGTGCCAGCAGCTATGACAGGGCCGTCAATCAGCCCCAGCATTTT
j_call: TRBJ2-1; d_call: TRBD2; v_call: TRBV10-2; clone_size: NA; cdr3_aa: CASSSTTGTRIYNEQFF; cdr3_nt: TGCGCCAGCAGCAGTACAACCGGGACTAGGATCTACAATGAGCAGTTCTTC
j_call: TRBJ1-4; d_call: TRBD1; v_call: TRBV7-6; clone_size: NA; cdr3_aa: CASSTTGATNEKLFF; cdr3_nt: TGTGCCAGCAGCACGACAGGGGCAACTAATGAAAAACTGTTTTTT
j_call: TRBJ2-7; d_call: TRBD2; v_call: TRBV7-3; clone_size: NA; cdr3_aa: CASSLEPAATSDEQYF; cdr3_nt: TGTGCCAGCAGCTTAGAGCCGGCCGCGACTAGCGACGAGCAGTACTTC
j_call: TRBJ2-3; d_call: NA; v_call: TRBV6-5; clone_size: NA; cdr3_aa: CASSYSFSGGTDTQYF; cdr3_nt: TGTGCCAGCAGTTACTCGTTTTCAGGGGGCACAGATACGCAGTATTTT
j_call: TRBJ1-1; d_call: NA; v_call: TRBV28; clone_size: NA; cdr3_aa: CASISTEAFF; cdr3_nt: TGTGCCAGCATCTCCACTGAAGCTTTCTTT
j_call: TRBJ1-4; d_call: NA; v_call: TRBV30; clone_size: NA; cdr3_aa: CAWSVLLPATNEKLFF; cdr3_nt: TGTGCCTGGAGTGTACTTCTTCCAGCAACTAATGAAAAACTGTTTTTT
j_call: TRBJ1-2; d_call: NA; v_call: TRBV4-2; clone_size: NA; cdr3_aa: CASSQGDGYTF; cdr3_nt: TGTGCCAGCAGCCAAGGGGATGGCTACACCTTC
j_call: TRBJ2-5; d_call: TRBD1; v_call: TRBV6-6; clone_size: NA; cdr3_aa: CASSYRRTGGQETQYF; cdr3_nt: TGTGCCAGCAGTTACCGTAGGACAGGGGGCCAAGAGACCCAGTACTTC
j_call: TRBJ2-7; d_call: TRBD1; v_call: TRBV7-2; clone_size: NA; cdr3_aa: CASSQSGTGPYEQYF; cdr3_nt: TGTGCCAGCAGCCAGTCCGGGACAGGGCCCTACGAGCAGTACTTC
j_call: TRBJ1-5; d_call: NA; v_call: TRBV27; clone_size: NA; cdr3_aa: CASSLLGGVNQPQHF; cdr3_nt: TGTGCCAGCAGTTTATTAGGGGGGGTCAATCAGCCCCAGCATTTT
j_call: TRBJ2-7; d_call: NA; v_call: TRBV19; clone_size: NA; cdr3_aa: CASKGGAPPYEQYF; cdr3_nt: TGTGCCAGTAAGGGCGGGGCTCCCCCCTACGAGCAGTACTTC
j_call: TRBJ2-7; d_call: TRBD2; v_call: TRBV25-1; clone_size: NA; cdr3_aa: CASSPSGYEQYF; cdr3_nt: TGTGCCAGCAGCCCTAGCGGGTACGAGCAGTACTTC
j_call: TRBJ1-1; d_call: NA; v_call: TRBV7-6; clone_size: once; cdr3_aa: CASGNRNTEAFF; cdr3_nt: TGTGCCAGCGGGAACAGGAACACTGAAGCTTTCTTT
j_call: TRBJ2-1; d_call: TRBD1; v_call: TRBV18; clone_size: NA; cdr3_aa: CASSPLPTTGTGYNEQFF; cdr3_nt: TGTGCCAGCTCACCCCTCCCGACAACCGGGACAGGTTACAATGAGCAGTTCTTC
j_call: TRBJ1-4; d_call: NA; v_call: TRBV6-5; clone_size: NA; cdr3_aa: CASSAGARLFF; cdr3_nt: TGTGCCAGCTCCGCCGGGGCCCGGCTGTTTTTT
j_call: TRBJ2-2; d_call: NA; v_call: TRBV15; clone_size: NA; cdr3_aa: CATSRDVRTGELFF; cdr3_nt: TGTGCCACCAGCAGAGATGTCAGGACCGGGGAGCTGTTTTTT
j_call: TRBJ1-2; d_call: NA; v_call: TRBV9; clone_size: NA; cdr3_aa: CASSAVGGGGRGYTF; cdr3_nt: TGTGCCAGCAGCGCAGTCGGAGGAGGGGGTCGTGGCTACACCTTC
j_call: TRBJ2-5; d_call: NA; v_call: TRBV6-8; clone_size: NA; cdr3_aa: CASSLLWPPETQYF; cdr3_nt: TGTGCCAGCAGTCTTCTATGGCCCCCGGAGACCCAGTACTTC
j_call: TRBJ2-7; d_call: NA; v_call: TRBV4-1; clone_size: once; cdr3_aa: CASSQDTGNPYEQYF; cdr3_nt: TGCGCCAGCAGCCAAGATACCGGAAACCCCTACGAGCAGTACTTC
j_call: TRBJ2-7; d_call: TRBD1; v_call: TRBV5-5; clone_size: NA; cdr3_aa: CASSSRTGSSYEQYF; cdr3_nt: TGTGCCAGCAGCTCAAGGACAGGGAGCTCCTACGAGCAGTACTTC
j_call: TRBJ1-1; d_call: NA; v_call: TRBV7-9; clone_size: NA; cdr3_aa: CASSLAVSGTEAFF; cdr3_nt: TGTGCCAGCAGCTTAGCAGTTTCCGGCACTGAAGCTTTCTTT
j_call: TRBJ2-7; d_call: NA; v_call: TRBV6-5; clone_size: once; cdr3_aa: CASSYSRVSYEQYF; cdr3_nt: TGTGCCAGCAGTTACTCGAGAGTCTCCTACGAGCAGTACTTC
j_call: TRBJ1-6; d_call: NA; v_call: TRBV27; clone_size: NA; cdr3_aa: CASSLQGVSISSPLHF; cdr3_nt: TGTGCCAGCAGCCTACAGGGAGTGAGTATTAGTTCACCCCTCCACTTT
j_call: TRBJ2-7; d_call: NA; v_call: TRBV9; clone_size: NA; cdr3_aa: CASSVEPSSYEQYF; cdr3_nt: TGTGCCAGCAGCGTAGAACCCAGCTCCTACGAGCAGTACTTC
j_call: TRBJ1-2; d_call: NA; v_call: TRBV28; clone_size: NA; cdr3_aa: CASSMIDGYTF; cdr3_nt: TGTGCCAGCAGTATGATAGATGGCTACACCTTC
j_call: TRBJ1-1; d_call: NA; v_call: TRBV4-3; clone_size: NA; cdr3_aa: CASSQVDGTEAFF; cdr3_nt: TGCGCCAGCAGCCAAGTAGATGGCACTGAAGCTTTCTTT
j_call: TRBJ2-3; d_call: TRBD2; v_call: TRBV11-3; clone_size: NA; cdr3_aa: CASSPAGSTDTQYF; cdr3_nt: TGTGCCAGCAGCCCAGCGGGGAGCACAGATACGCAGTATTTT
j_call: TRBJ2-2; d_call: TRBD1; v_call: TRBV7-3; clone_size: NA; cdr3_aa: CASSPGQGNTGELFF; cdr3_nt: TGTGCCAGCAGCCCCGGACAGGGTAACACCGGGGAGCTGTTTTTT
j_call: TRBJ2-1; d_call: TRBD1; v_call: TRBV6-5; clone_size: once; cdr3_aa: CASSRTGGSYNEQFF; cdr3_nt: TGTGCCAGCAGTAGGACAGGGGGTTCCTACAATGAGCAGTTCTTC
j_call: TRBJ2-7; d_call: NA; v_call: TRBV13; clone_size: NA; cdr3_aa: CASSRARSYEQYF; cdr3_nt: TGTGCCAGCAGCAGGGCCAGGTCCTACGAGCAGTACTTC
j_call: TRBJ1-6; d_call: NA; v_call: TRBV2; clone_size: NA; cdr3_aa: CASSELTVDSPLHF; cdr3_nt: TGTGCCAGCAGTGAACTAACAGTCGATTCACCCCTCCACTTT
j_call: TRBJ1-5; d_call: NA; v_call: TRBV30; clone_size: NA; cdr3_aa: CAWKGEKGQPQHF; cdr3_nt: TGTGCCTGGAAGGGGGAAAAGGGTCAGCCCCAGCATTTT
j_call: TRBJ1-1; d_call: NA; v_call: TRBV30; clone_size: once; cdr3_aa: CAWSSSGNTEAFF; cdr3_nt: TGTGCCTGGAGTTCCTCGGGGAACACTGAAGCTTTCTTT
j_call: TRBJ2-1; d_call: TRBD1; v_call: TRBV29-1; clone_size: NA; cdr3_aa: CSVTGQGGNEQFF; cdr3_nt: TGCAGCGTGACAGGACAGGGGGGGAATGAGCAGTTCTTC
j_call: TRBJ2-7; d_call: TRBD2; v_call: TRBV5-4; clone_size: NA; cdr3_aa: CASRFLTGTSGGLSDEQYF; cdr3_nt: TGTGCCAGCAGGTTCCTGACCGGGACTAGCGGGGGCCTCTCGGACGAGCAGTACTTC
j_call: TRBJ1-6; d_call: TRBD1; v_call: TRBV7-3; clone_size: NA; cdr3_aa: CASSSGTGGSPLHF; cdr3_nt: TGTGCCAGCAGCTCCGGGACAGGGGGTTCACCCCTCCACTTT
j_call: TRBJ1-5; d_call: TRBD1; v_call: TRBV7-9; clone_size: NA; cdr3_aa: CASSPTGANQPQHF; cdr3_nt: TGTGCCAGCAGCCCGACAGGGGCGAATCAGCCCCAGCATTTT